Presented here are 27 T cell receptor beta chains from one specimen sequenced in a study of regulatory T cells in long-lasting Graves disease. Both iRepertoire HTBI primers and Arm-PCR of CDR3 regions were used to build the TCR beta libraries. TCRdb called the multiplex PCR reads again in MiXCR, with one record for every CDR3 protein. This sample has 400,000 to 500,000 distinct CDR3 sequences, with 15% to 20% found just once. Time point given: newly diagnosed GD, antithyroid drugs for less than 3 months. From PBMCs, RNA was extracted and then used to make the TCR library. This same sample was also part of a study on T cells in Graves' hyperthyroidism and ophthalmopathy.

This specimen consisted of peripheral blood mononuclear cells (PBMCs), obtained at new diagnosis, from a patient treated with antithyroid drugs. Receptors were obtained from a woman aged 18-35 years with Graves disease.

This clonotype was seen at least ten times. This chain joins TRBV11-2 and TRBJ1-2; D is unresolved. The CDR3 consists of 15 residues. Per the germline V gene, CDR1 is SGHAT and CDR2 is FQNNGV. V was cut by 1 base and J by 7 bases, with 16 bases left in between. The CDR3 protein is CASSLGTDLRSGYTF. The CDR3 DNA follows: TGTGCCAGCAGCTTAGGTACCGACCTCAGGAGTGGCTACACCTTC.

This clonotype was picked up many times. V and J are TRBV6-1 and TRBJ2-7; D gene unclear. This CDR3 is 12 amino acids long. Germline-derived CDR1 and CDR2 are MNHNS and SASEGT. V was clipped by 7 bases and J by 2 bases, with 9 bases between them. CDR3 in amino acids: CASKLNTYEQYF. The CDR3 DNA reads TGTGCCAGCAAGCTGAATACCTACGAGCAGTACTTC.

J is TRBJ1-4 and V is TRBV4-2, with 7 bases lining up with TRBD1. Germline V gene lookup returns CDR1 LGHNA and CDR2 YNFKEQ. After removal of 0 bases from V and 5 bases from J, the junction contained 3 bases not matched to a gene. The CDR3 runs 15 residues. DNA of the CDR3: TGTGCCAGCAGCCAAGACCCGACAGGGAATGAAAAACTGTTTTTT. Its protein is CASSQDPTGNEKLFF.

V gene TRBV7-9 combines with J gene TRBJ1-1; no clear D gene. Looked up from germline, CDR1 is SEHNR and CDR2 is FQNEAQ (reference sequence). The CDR3 contains 14 residues. V was cut by 5 bases and J by 3 bases, with 13 bases left in between. The CDR3 is CASSLDLRDTEAFF. The DNA of the CDR3 is TGTGCCAGCAGCCTGGACCTAAGGGACACTGAAGCTTTCTTT. The complete variable domain, with remaining parts taken from reference TRBV7-9 and TRBJ1-1, reads DTGVSQNPRHKITKRGQNVTFRCDPISEHNRLYWYRQTLGQGPEFLTYFQNEAQLEKSRLLSDRFSAERPKGSFSTLEIQRTEQGDSAMYLCASSLDLRDTEAFFGQGTRLTVV.

This clonotype appeared many times. V gene TRBV7-2 combines with J gene TRBJ1-2, with 10 nucleotides matching TRBD1. Germline trimming cut 4 bases from V and 3 bases from J; bases unmatched to any gene: 11. Germline assignment: CDR1 SGHTA and CDR2 FQGNSA. The CDR3 covers 17 residues. CDR3 loop: CASSSLGTGAVDYGYTF. CDR3 DNA sequence: TGTGCCAGCAGCTCCCTAGGGACAGGGGCGGTCGACTATGGCTACACCTTC. Supplemented by reference TRBV7-2 and TRBJ1-2, the full variable domain reads GAGVSQSPSNKVTEKGKDVELRCDPISGHTALYWYRQSLGQGLEFLIYFQGNSAPDKSGLPSDRFSAERTGGSVSTLTIQRTQQEDSAVYLCASSSLGTGAVDYGYTFGSGTRLTVV.

This clonotype was counted a few times. DNA for the CDR3: TGTGCCAGCAGCTTATTATACCGGGACAGGGACTACGAGCAGTACTTC. Residues: CASSLLYRDRDYEQYF. The V and J genes are TRBV5-5 and TRBJ2-7, with 9 positions matching TRBD1. With 2 bases clipped from V and 3 bases from J, the junction kept 9 bases outside the gene matches. Looked up from germline, CDR1 is SGHKS and CDR2 is YYEKEE (reference sequence). The CDR3 runs 16 residues.

This clonotype was counted many times. The genes are TRBV12-3 or TRBV12-4 and TRBJ2-5, with D perhaps TRBD1 or TRBD2 (5 bases each). Trimming cost V 7 bases and J 2 bases, with 17 bases left between them. The CDR3 runs 15 residues. This CDR3 reads CASTPVGDVQETQYF. CDR3 in DNA: TGTGCCAGCACGCCGGTGGGGGACGTACAAGAGACCCAGTACTTC.

This clonotype was recorded at least ten times. The J gene is TRBJ2-3, the V gene TRBV6-1; unclear D gene. This CDR3 spans 13 amino acids. Germline V CDR1 and CDR2: MNHNS, SASEGT. V lost 0 bases and J 10 bases, leaving 11 bases between the germline ends. The CDR3 reads CASSEAPSSAQYF. DNA of the CDR3: TGTGCCAGCAGTGAAGCCCCCTCCTCGGCGCAGTATTTT.

There are many counts of this clonotype. An end of the junction does not agree with germline; a read error may underlie this. The gene calls are TRBV4-3 and TRBJ2-3, with D perhaps TRBD2 (5 bases). The germline CDR1 and CDR2 sequences are LGHNA and YSLEER. CDR3 length: 15 residues. The CDR3, as DNA: TGTGCCAGCAGCCAAACCCCGACGGGGACAGATACGCAGTATTTT. Translated: CASSQTPTGTDTQYF.

The J gene is TRBJ1-2, the V gene TRBV12-3 or TRBV12-4; 9 positions agree with TRBD1. This CDR3 region has 13 residues. Unmatched junction bases numbered 2, after V lost 6 bases and J lost 3 bases. The DNA for the CDR3 is TGTGCCAGCAGCGGACAGGGGTACTATGGCTACACCTTC. Translation: CASSGQGYYGYTF.

In this sample, this clonotype turned up many times. The chain links TRBV6-2 or TRBV6-3 to TRBJ2-7, with TRBD2 matching over 10 bases. The CDR3 has 16 residues. V lost 5 bases to trimming and J lost 6 bases; unmatched junction nucleotides: 13. Germline values: CDR1 MNHEY, CDR2 SVGEGT. CDR3 coding DNA: TGTGCCAGCAGTCCTGGAGGAGCGGGAGGGCCTCGCGAGCAGTACTTC. This codes for CASSPGGAGGPREQYF.

This clonotype occurred many times. The chain combines TRBV20-1 with TRBJ2-3; D gene uncertain. This CDR3 is built from 15 residues. Trimming took off 4 bases at V and 3 bases at J, with 17 bases between the two ends. Germline values: CDR1 DFQATT, CDR2 SNEGSKA (reference sequence). CDR3: CSAKGPGWGTDTQYF. The CDR3 bases are TGCAGTGCTAAAGGTCCCGGGTGGGGAACAGATACGCAGTATTTT.

This clonotype was counted at least ten times. The chain couples TRBV12-3 or TRBV12-4 to TRBJ2-7, with a tentative D call TRBD2 (7 bases). The CDR3 has 13 residues. V was trimmed by 5 bases and J by 6 bases, leaving 14 bases between them. The CDR3: CASSLGGASEQYF. CDR3 nucleotide sequence: TGTGCCAGCAGTCTTGGGGGGGCTTCCGAGCAGTACTTC.

This clonotype was detected a few times. The chain couples TRBV5-1 to TRBJ1-6, with no clear D. The V gene lost 5 bases and the J gene lost 0 bases, with 9 bases spanning the gap. Germline V lookup: CDR1 SGHRS, CDR2 YFSETQ. This CDR3 comprises 15 residues. For the CDR3, the DNA is TGCGCCAGCAGACTCTACAGCTCCTATAATTCACCCCTCCACTTT. The encoded protein is CASRLYSSYNSPLHF.

This clonotype was counted many times. The gene calls are TRBV12-3 or TRBV12-4 and TRBJ1-1; 11 nucleotides line up with TRBD1. Germline trimming cut 5 bases from V and 6 bases from J; bases unmatched to any gene: 8. The CDR3 has 15 residues. CDR3 region: CASSPGTGGGSEAFF. DNA for the CDR3: TGTGCCAGCAGTCCAGGGACAGGGGGGGGGTCTGAAGCTTTCTTT.

This clonotype was counted a few times. The gene calls are TRBV9 and TRBJ2-7; TRBD1 matches 9 bases. CDR3 length: 14 amino acids. Trimming removed 3 bases from V and 2 bases from J; junction bases left unmatched: 3. Germline V gene sequence: CDR1 SGDLS, CDR2 YYNGEE. CDR3 residues: CASSADRGTYEQYF. CDR3 coding DNA: TGTGCCAGCAGCGCAGACAGGGGGACCTACGAGCAGTACTTC.

This clonotype showed up many times. The chain has TRBV6-2 or TRBV6-3 and TRBJ2-3, with 7 positions matching TRBD2. There are 16 residues in the CDR3. CDR1 is MNHEY, CDR2 SVGEGT, per germline. V was pared by 4 bases and J by 1 base, with 8 bases of the junction left unmatched. Written as DNA, the CDR3 is TGTGCCAGCAGTTGGGCCGGCGGGGGACGCACAGATACGCAGTATTTT. Its protein is CASSWAGGGRTDTQYF.

The V call is TRBV5-4, the J call TRBJ2-2; D may be TRBD2 (6 bases). The CDR3 loop spans 16 amino acids. Germline assignment: CDR1 SGHNT and CDR2 YYREEE (reference sequence). Trimming took off 0 bases at V and 3 bases at J, with 12 bases between the two ends. As DNA, the CDR3 is TGTGCCAGCAGCTTGGCCCTCAGGGAGGACACCGGGGAGCTGTTTTTT. It translates to CASSLALREDTGELFF. The complete variable domain, with remaining parts taken from reference TRBV5-4 and TRBJ2-2, reads ETGVTQSPTHLIKTRGQQVTLRCSSQSGHNTVSWYQQALGQGPQFIFQYYREEENGRGNFPPRFSGLQFPNYSSELNVNALELDDSALYLCASSLALREDTGELFFGEGSRLTVL.

As regards this clonotype: A much larger clone differs by one base, so this may be a read error. The rearrangement joins TRBV27 to TRBJ2-4; 8 nucleotides match TRBD2. Germline V gene lookup returns CDR1 MNHEY and CDR2 SMNVEV (reference sequence). Losses at the gene ends were 4 bases for V and 13 bases for J; bases not matched to a gene: 15. The CDR3 loop spans 15 amino acids. CDR3 loop: CASSYIAGSYNEQYF. CDR3 coding DNA: TGTGCCAGCAGTTATATAGCGGGGTCCTACAATGAGCAGTACTTC.

This clonotype was detected only a few times. V usage is TRBV25-1 and J usage is TRBJ1-2; D not resolved. V lost 1 base to trimming and J lost 5 bases, with 8 bases between them. Germline V gene lookup returns CDR1 MGHDK and CDR2 SYGVNS. This CDR3 spans 13 amino acids. The CDR3 DNA reads as TGTGCCAGCAGTGAATTAAGTTCGTATGGCTACACCTTC. It encodes CASSELSSYGYTF.

This clonotype was recorded many times. The chain couples TRBV4-1 to TRBJ2-7; D is perhaps TRBD1 or TRBD2 (5 bases each). Germline CDR1 reads MGHRA; CDR2 reads YSYEKL. The CDR3 runs 16 residues. V was clipped by 0 bases and J by 0 bases, with 12 bases between them. In DNA, the CDR3 is TGCGCCAGCAGCCAAGATGCGGCAGGGACCTCCTACGAGCAGTACTTC. The encoded protein is CASSQDAAGTSYEQYF.

The V gene is TRBV7-6, the J gene TRBJ1-1, with 9 bases that match TRBD1. J gave up 0 bases and V 5 bases, and 4 bases lay outside the gene matches. The V gene's germline CDR1 is SGHVS and CDR2 FNYEAQ. The CDR3 extends over 15 amino acids. CDR3 sequence: CASSQTGGMNTEAFF. CDR3 in DNA: TGTGCCAGCAGCCAGACAGGGGGTATGAACACTGAAGCTTTCTTT.

Only a few counts were recorded for this clonotype. This may stem from a read error, because a much larger clone lies one nucleotide away. The chain combines TRBV20-1 with TRBJ2-5, with 7 bases lining up with TRBD2. V lost 3 bases to trimming and J lost 5 bases; unmatched junction nucleotides: 3. There are 12 residues in the CDR3. Per the germline V gene, CDR1 is DFQATT and CDR2 is SNEGSKA (reference sequence). The CDR3 region has the DNA TGCAGTGCTAGTGTGGGGGGGGAGACCCAGTACTTC. Protein sequence: CSASVGGETQYF.

The rearrangement links TRBV6-1 to TRBJ2-6, with D uncertain. Germline lookup yields CDR1 MNHNS and CDR2 SASEGT. Trimming removed 6 bases at V and 0 bases at J, with 9 bases between. The CDR3 has 15 residues. CDR3 in DNA: TGTGCCAGCAGACTGGATAGCTCTGGGGCCAACGTCCTGACTTTC. Protein product: CASRLDSSGANVLTF.

In its sample, this clonotype was seen once. This chain uses TRBV11-2 with TRBJ2-3; D might be TRBD1 or TRBD2, each matching 5 bases. Germline-derived CDR1 and CDR2 are SGHAT and FQNNGV. The length of the CDR3 is 19 residues. V was clipped by 4 bases and J by 0 bases, with 23 bases between them. CDR3 nucleotide sequence: TGTGCCAGCAGCTATACCACCGGTACTAGGGGAACTAGCACAGATACGCAGTATTTT. Translated, it gives CASSYTTGTRGTSTDTQYF.

This clonotype was counted only a few times. V gene TRBV6-2 or TRBV6-3 combines with J gene TRBJ1-6, with a weak D call TRBD1 (5 bases). Looked up from germline, CDR1 is MNHEY and CDR2 is SVGEGT. Trimming stripped 0 bases from V and 7 bases from J, with 10 bases between. The CDR3 spans 15 residues. DNA for the CDR3: TGTGCCAGCAGTTACTCCGGGACCCAAAATTCACCCCTCCACTTT. Amino acids: CASSYSGTQNSPLHF.

Of note for this clonotype: A read error is possible here, since a much larger clone lies one base away. J is TRBJ2-4 and V is TRBV5-1; D unclear. V was pared by 0 bases and J by 13 bases, with 23 bases between. Germline V lookup: CDR1 SGHRS, CDR2 YFSETQ. There are 16 residues in the CDR3. The CDR3 spells CASSLEWTSAYNEQYF. The CDR3 bases are TGCGCCAGCAGCTTGGAATGGACCAGTGCCTACAATGAGCAGTACTTC.